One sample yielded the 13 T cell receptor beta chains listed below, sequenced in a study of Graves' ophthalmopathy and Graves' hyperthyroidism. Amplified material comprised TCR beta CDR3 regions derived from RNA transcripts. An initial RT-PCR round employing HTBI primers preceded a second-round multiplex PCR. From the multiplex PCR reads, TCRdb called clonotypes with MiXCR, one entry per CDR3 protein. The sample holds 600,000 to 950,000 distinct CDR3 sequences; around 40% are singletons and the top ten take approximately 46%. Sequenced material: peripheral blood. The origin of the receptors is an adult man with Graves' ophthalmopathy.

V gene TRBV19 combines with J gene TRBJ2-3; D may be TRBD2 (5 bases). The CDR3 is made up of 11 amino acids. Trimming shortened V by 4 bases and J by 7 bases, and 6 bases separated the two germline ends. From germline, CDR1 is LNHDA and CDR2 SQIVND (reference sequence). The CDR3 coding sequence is TGTGCCAGTAGTACGGGGTATACGCAGTATTTT. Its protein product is CASSTGYTQYF. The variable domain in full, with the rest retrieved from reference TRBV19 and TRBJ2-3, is DGGITQSPKYLFRKEGQNVTLSCEQNLNHDAMYWYRQDPGQGLRLIYYSQIVNDFQKGDIAEGYSVSREKKESFPLTVTSAQKNPTAFYLCASSTGYTQYFGPGTRLTVL.

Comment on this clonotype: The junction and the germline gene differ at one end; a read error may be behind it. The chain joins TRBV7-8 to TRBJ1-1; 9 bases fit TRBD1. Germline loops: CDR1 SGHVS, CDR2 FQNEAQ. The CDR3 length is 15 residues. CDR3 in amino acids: CVSSSPTGQGGETFF. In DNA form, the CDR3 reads TGTGTCAGCAGCTCGCCAACGGGACAGGGTGGGGAAACTTTCTTT.

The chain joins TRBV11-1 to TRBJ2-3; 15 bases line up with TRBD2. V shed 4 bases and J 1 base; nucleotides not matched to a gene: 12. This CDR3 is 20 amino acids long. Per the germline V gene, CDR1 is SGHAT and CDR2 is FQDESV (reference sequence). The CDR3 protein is CASSSSTFRTSGRGTDTQYF. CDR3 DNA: TGTGCCAGCAGCTCTTCAACCTTTAGGACTAGCGGGAGGGGCACAGATACGCAGTATTTT.

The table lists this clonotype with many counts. Here the CDR3 reads CASRRDRGISPLHF. The CDR3 nucleotides read TGCGCCAGCAGACGGGACAGGGGGATCTCACCCCTCCACTTT. The chain employs TRBV10-2 and TRBJ1-6, with 11 bases that match TRBD1. The V gene end was trimmed by 6 bases and the J gene end by 10 bases; junction bases not matched to a gene: 5. The V gene's germline CDR1 is WSHSY and CDR2 SAAADI. The CDR3 is made up of 14 amino acids.

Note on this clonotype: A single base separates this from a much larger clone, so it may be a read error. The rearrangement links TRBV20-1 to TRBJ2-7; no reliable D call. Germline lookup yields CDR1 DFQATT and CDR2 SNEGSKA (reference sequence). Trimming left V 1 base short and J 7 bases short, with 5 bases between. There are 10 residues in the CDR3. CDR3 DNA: TGCAGTGCTAGAGCAGGAGAGCAGTACTTC. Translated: CSARAGEQYF.

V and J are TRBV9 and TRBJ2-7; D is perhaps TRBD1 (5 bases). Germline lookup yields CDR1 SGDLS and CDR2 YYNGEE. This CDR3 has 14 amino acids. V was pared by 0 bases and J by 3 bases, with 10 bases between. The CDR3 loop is CASSVGQRNYEQYF. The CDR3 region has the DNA TGTGCCAGCAGCGTAGGACAGAGGAACTACGAGCAGTACTTC.

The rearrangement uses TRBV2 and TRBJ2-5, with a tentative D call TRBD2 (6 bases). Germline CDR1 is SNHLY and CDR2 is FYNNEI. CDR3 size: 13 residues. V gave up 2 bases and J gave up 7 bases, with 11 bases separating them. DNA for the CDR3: TGTGCCAGCAGTGAAAGAGCGGGTGGGACCCAGTACTTC. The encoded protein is CASSERAGGTQYF.

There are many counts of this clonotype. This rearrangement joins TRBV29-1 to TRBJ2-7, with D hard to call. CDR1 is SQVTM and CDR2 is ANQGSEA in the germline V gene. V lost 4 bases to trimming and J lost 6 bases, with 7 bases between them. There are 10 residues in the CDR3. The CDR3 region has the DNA TGCAGCGTTGGTGGGCCCGAGCAGTACTTC. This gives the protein CSVGGPEQYF.

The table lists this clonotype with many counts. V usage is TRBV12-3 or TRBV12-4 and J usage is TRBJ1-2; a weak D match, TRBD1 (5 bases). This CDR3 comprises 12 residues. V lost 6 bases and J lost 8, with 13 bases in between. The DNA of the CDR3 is TGTGCCAGCAGCACCGGGGACTCCGGCTACACCTTC. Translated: CASSTGDSGYTF.

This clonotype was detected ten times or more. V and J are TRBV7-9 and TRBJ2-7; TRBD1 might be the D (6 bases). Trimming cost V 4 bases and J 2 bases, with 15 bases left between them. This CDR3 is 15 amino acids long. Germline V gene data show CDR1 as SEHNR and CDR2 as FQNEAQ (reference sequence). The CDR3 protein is CASSSPIGTTYEQYF. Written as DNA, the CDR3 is TGTGCCAGCAGCTCGCCCATCGGGACAACCTACGAGCAGTACTTC.

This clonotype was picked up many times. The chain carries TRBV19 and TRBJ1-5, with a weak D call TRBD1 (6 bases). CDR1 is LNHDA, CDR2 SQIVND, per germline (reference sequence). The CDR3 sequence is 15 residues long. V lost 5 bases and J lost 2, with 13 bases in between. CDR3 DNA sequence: TGTGCCAGTAGTGAAGACAGGCTGGGCAATCAGCCCCAGCATTTT. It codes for CASSEDRLGNQPQHF.

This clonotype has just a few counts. In nucleotides, the CDR3 is TGTGCCAGCAGGCCGGGACAATATAGCAATCAGCCCCAGCATTTT. This gives the protein CASRPGQYSNQPQHF. The V gene is TRBV24-1, the J gene TRBJ1-5, with TRBD1 as a possible D gene (6 bases). The CDR3 is 15 amino acids. CDR1 and CDR2 from the germline V gene are KGHDR and SFDVKD. The V end lost 11 bases, the J end lost 0 bases, and 16 bases lay between the germline ends.

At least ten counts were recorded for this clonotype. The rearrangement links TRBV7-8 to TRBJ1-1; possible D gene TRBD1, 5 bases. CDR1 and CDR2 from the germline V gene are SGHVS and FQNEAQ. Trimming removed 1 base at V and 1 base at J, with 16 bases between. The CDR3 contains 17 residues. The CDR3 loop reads CASSLGRVEVRNTEAFF. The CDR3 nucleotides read TGTGCCAGCAGCTTAGGCAGGGTTGAGGTTCGGAACACTGAAGCTTTCTTT.